Sequencing of this T cell receptor (beta chain) was carried out in a study of beta chain features in type 1 diabetes. Notes on the study in general: Shorter TCRB CDR3s, moderately but significantly so, were found in Type 1 diabetes patients in all four CD4+ subsets.

Germline V gene lookup returns CDR1 SNHLY and CDR2 FYNNEI. The CDR3 length is 13 residues. V lost 5 bases to trimming and J lost 6 bases; unmatched junction nucleotides: 2. The sequenced template was cDNA made from the entire isolated RNA. Sequencing was performed with immunoSEQ multiplex PCR; in TCRdb, only in-frame clones are kept and a portion is missing. The top ten hold around 0.0099% of the sample, which has approximately 360,000 clones, roughly 12% seen once. Comments on this clone: Its target is unknown.

Sequences were obtained from naive CD4+ T cells from blood. The TCR sequence derives from a young woman with type 1 diabetes. This chain uses TRBV2 with TRBJ2-3; 10 bases map to TRBD2. CDR3 sequence: CASSWTSGDTQYF. The CDR3 nucleotides read TGTGCCAGCAGTTGGACTAGCGGCGATACGCAGTATTTT.